This T cell receptor (beta chain) comes out of a study of brain T cells in children with intractable seizures. Study findings and constraints: Pre-surgery blood may have been undersampled, hiding some clones.

The protocol was immunoSEQ multiplex PCR, while the TCRdb copy is restricted to in-frame clones and leaves out a portion. The sample carries about 340,000 clones, more than 85% recorded once. Stated time point: blood from clinic visit 5 months post-surgery; TSC patient then seizure free. The sequenced cases were selected for having the highest brain T cell transcript signatures. Pre-surgery treatment included at least one anti-epileptic drug. Notes on this clone: Its antigen is unknown.

This material consisted of peripheral blood, taken more than 4 months after surgery. The clonotype was recovered from a boy in the first two years of life with tuberous sclerosis and intractable seizures.

The CDR3 bases are TGTGCCACCAGTGTCGGGCAGGGCGAGCAGTACTTC. The encoded protein is CATSVGQGEQYF. J is TRBJ2-7 and V is TRBV24-1; TRBD1 is a possible D gene (5 bases). Trimming pared 5 bases from V and 6 bases from J, leaving 10 bases between. Germline values: CDR1 KGHDR, CDR2 SFDVKD. The CDR3 totals 12 residues.